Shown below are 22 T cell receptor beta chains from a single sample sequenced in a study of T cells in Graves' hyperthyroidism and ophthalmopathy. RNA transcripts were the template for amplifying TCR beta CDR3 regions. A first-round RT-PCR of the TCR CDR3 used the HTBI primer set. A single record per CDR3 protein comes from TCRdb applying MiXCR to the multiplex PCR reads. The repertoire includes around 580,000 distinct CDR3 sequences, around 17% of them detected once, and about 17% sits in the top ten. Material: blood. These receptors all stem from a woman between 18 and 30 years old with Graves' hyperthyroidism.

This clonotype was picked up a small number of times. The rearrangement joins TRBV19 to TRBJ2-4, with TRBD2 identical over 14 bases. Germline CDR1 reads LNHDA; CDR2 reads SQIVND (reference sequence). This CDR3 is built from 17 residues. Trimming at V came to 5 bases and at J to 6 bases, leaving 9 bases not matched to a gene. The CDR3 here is CASSPRLAGGPRNIQYF. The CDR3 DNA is TGTGCCAGTAGTCCCCGACTAGCGGGAGGGCCTCGAAACATTCAGTACTTC.

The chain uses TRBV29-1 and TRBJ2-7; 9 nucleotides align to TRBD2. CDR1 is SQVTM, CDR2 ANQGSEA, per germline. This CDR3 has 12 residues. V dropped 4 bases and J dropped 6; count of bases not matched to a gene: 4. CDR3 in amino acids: CSVGAGGFEQYF. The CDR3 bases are TGCAGCGTTGGGGCGGGAGGGTTCGAGCAGTACTTC.

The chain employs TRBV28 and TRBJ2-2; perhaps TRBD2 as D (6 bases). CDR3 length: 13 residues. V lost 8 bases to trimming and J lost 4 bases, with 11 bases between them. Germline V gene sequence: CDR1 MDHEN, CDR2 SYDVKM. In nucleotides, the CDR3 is TGTGCCAGCCCACGGGAGTCCACCGGGGAGCTGTTTTTT. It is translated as CASPRESTGELFF.

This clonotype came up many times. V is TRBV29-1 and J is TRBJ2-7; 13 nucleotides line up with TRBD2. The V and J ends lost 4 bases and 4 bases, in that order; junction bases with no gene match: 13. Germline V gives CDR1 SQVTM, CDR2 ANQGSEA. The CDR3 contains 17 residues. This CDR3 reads CSVATGTSGTRRYEQYF. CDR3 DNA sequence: TGCAGCGTTGCCACCGGGACTAGCGGGACCAGACGATACGAGCAGTACTTC.

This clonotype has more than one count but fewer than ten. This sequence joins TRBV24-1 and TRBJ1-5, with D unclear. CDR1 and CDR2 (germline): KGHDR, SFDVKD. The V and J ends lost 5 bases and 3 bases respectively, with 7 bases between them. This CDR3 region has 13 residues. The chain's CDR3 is CATSGMANQPQHF. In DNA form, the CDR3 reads TGTGCCACCAGTGGGATGGCCAATCAGCCCCAGCATTTT.

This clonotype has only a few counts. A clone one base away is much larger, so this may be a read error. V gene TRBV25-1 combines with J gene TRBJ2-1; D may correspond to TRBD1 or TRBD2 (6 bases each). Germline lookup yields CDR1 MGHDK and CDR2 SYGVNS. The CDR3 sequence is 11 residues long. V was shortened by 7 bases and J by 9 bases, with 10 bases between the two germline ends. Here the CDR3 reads CASTGAGEQFF. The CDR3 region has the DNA TGTGCCAGCACGGGGGCCGGTGAGCAGTTCTTC.

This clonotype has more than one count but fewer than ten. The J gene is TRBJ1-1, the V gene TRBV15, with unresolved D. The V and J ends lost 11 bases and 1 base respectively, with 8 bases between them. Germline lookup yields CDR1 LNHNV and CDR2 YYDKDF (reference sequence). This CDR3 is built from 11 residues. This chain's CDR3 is CAGSRNTEAFF. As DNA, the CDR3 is TGTGCCGGGTCCAGGAACACTGAAGCTTTCTTT.

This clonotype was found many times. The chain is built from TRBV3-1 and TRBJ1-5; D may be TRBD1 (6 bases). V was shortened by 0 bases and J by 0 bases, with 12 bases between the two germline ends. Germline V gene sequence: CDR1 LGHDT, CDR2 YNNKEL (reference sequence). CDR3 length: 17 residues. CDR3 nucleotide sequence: TGTGCCAGCAGCCAAGAGCCCGGGACAAATAGCAATCAGCCCCAGCATTTT. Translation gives CASSQEPGTNSNQPQHF.

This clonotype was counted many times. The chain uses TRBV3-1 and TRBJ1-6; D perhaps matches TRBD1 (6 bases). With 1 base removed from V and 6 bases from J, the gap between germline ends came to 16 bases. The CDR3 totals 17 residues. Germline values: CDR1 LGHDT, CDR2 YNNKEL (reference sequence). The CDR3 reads CASSQVTTGTVNSPLHF. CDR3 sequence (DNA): TGTGCCAGCAGCCAAGTTACAACAGGGACGGTTAATTCACCCCTCCACTTT.

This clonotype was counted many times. CDR3 nucleotide sequence: TGTGCCAGCACTGGGCAGGCCGGTGGGGAGTCCTACGAGCAGTACTTC. This codes for CASTGQAGGESYEQYF. The chain combines TRBV6-1 with TRBJ2-7; the D gene is possibly TRBD2 (5 bases). The V gene's germline CDR1 is MNHNS and CDR2 SASEGT. V was cut by 7 bases and J by 1 base, with 20 bases left in between. The CDR3 has 16 amino acids.

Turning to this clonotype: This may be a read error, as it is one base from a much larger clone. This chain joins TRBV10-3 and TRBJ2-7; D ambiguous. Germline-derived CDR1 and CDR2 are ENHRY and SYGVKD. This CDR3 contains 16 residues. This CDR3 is CGISDWFRDNGREQYF. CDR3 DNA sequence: TGTGGCATCAGTGACTGGTTTAGAGACAACGGCCGCGAGCAGTACTTC.

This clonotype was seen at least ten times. CDR3 DNA sequence: TGTGCCAGCACCGGAGGAACAGGATCGATTTACAATGAGCAGTTCTTC. Amino acid sequence: CASTGGTGSIYNEQFF. The V call is TRBV12-3 or TRBV12-4, the J call TRBJ2-1; D assignment may be TRBD1 or TRBD2 (5 bases each). The CDR3 contains 16 residues. Trimming took off 7 bases at V and 4 bases at J, with 20 bases between the two ends.

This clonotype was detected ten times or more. CDR3 sequence reads: CASSEALGTPTYEQYF. The CDR3 nucleotides read TGTGCCAGCAGTGAAGCGCTTGGGACACCAACCTACGAGCAGTACTTC. The rearrangement joins TRBV2 to TRBJ2-7; a weak D match, TRBD1 (6 bases). CDR1 SNHLY and CDR2 FYNNEI come from the germline V gene. The CDR3 length is 16 residues. V lost 0 bases to trimming and J lost 2 bases, with 14 bases between them.

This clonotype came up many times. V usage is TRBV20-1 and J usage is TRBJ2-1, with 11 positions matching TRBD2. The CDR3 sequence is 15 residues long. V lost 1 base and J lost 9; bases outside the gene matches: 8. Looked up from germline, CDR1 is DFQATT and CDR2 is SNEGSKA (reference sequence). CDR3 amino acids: CSARAVASGRIEQFF. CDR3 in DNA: TGCAGTGCTAGAGCCGTGGCTAGCGGGAGGATTGAGCAGTTCTTC.

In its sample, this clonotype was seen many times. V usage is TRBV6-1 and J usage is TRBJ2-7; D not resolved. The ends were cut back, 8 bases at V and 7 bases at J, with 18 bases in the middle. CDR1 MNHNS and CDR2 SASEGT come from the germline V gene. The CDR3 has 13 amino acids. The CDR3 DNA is TGTGCCAGCGGAGACCCGGGCCGGCGGGAGCAGTACTTC. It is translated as CASGDPGRREQYF.

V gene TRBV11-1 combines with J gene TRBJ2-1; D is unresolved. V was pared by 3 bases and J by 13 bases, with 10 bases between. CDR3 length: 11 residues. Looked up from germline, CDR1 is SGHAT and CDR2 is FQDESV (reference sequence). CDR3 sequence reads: CASSFGVDQFF. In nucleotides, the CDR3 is TGTGCCAGCAGCTTTGGGGTCGATCAGTTCTTC.

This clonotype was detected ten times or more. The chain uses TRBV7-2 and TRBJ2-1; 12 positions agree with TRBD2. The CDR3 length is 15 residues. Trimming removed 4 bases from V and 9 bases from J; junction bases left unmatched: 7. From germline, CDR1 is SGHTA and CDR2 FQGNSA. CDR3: CASSSLAGGLGEQFF. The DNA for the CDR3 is TGTGCCAGCAGCTCGCTAGCGGGGGGGTTGGGTGAGCAGTTCTTC.

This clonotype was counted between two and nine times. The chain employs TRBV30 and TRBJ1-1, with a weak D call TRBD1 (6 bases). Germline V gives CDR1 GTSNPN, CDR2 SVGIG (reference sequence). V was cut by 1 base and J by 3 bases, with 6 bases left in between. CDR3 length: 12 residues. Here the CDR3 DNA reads TGTGCCTGGAGTGAGGGGGACACTGAAGCTTTCTTT. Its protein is CAWSEGDTEAFF.

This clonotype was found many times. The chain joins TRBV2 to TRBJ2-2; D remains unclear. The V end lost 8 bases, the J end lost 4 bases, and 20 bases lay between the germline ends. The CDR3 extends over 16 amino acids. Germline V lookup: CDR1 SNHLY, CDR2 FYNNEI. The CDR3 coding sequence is TGTGCCAGCTTTCGGGCGGACCGACGCTCCACCGGGGAGCTGTTTTTT. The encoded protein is CASFRADRRSTGELFF.

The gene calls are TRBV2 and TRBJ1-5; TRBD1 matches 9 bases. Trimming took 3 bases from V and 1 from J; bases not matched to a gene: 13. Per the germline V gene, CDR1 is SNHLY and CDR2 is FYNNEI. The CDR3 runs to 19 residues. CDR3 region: CASSDPIGQGSMSNQPQHF. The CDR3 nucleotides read TGTGCCAGCAGTGACCCCATCGGACAGGGGTCGATGAGCAATCAGCCCCAGCATTTT. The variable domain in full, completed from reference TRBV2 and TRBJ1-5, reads EPEVTQTPSHQVTQMGQEVILRCVPISNHLYFYWYRQILGQKVEFLVSFYNNEISEKSEIFDDQFSVERPDGSNFTLKIRSTKLEDSAMYFCASSDPIGQGSMSNQPQHFGDGTRLSIL.

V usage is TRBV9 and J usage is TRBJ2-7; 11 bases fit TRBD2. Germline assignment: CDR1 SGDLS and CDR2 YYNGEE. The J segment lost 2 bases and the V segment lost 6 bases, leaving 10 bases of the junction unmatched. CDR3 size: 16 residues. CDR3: CASTSLLAGGPYEQYF. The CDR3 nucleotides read TGTGCCAGCACCAGCCTTCTAGCGGGAGGCCCCTACGAGCAGTACTTC.

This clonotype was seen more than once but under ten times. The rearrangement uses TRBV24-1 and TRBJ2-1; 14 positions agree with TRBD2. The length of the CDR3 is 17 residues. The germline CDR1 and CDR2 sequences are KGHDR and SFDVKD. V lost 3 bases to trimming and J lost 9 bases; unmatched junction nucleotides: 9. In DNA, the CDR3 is TGTGCCACCAGTGATCCTGGGACTAGCGGGAGAAATAGTGAGCAGTTCTTC. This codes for CATSDPGTSGRNSEQFF.